A single sample is the source of the 18 T cell receptor beta chains below, sequenced in a study of cytomegalovirus exposure and HLA in healthy donors. A multiplex PCR was run with 60 Vbeta primers and 13 Jbeta primers. Assay used: immunoSEQ multiplex PCR; TCRdb lists only in-frame clones, some missing. The sample lists 85,000 to 100,000 clones, roughly 80% seen once, with roughly 3.2% in the top ten. The specimen was PBMCs. These receptors all stem from a man between 40 and 49 years old in good health and CMV-seronegative.

The DNA for the CDR3 is TGTGCCAGCAGTTTAAGAATCCGGGACCAAGTATTTGTAGCGGGATTCTACAATGAGCAGTTCTTC. Amino acid sequence: CASSLRIRDQVFVAGFYNEQFF. This chain uses TRBV27 with TRBJ2-1; 8 bases line up with TRBD2. The germline V gene has CDR1 MNHEY and CDR2 SMNVEV (reference sequence). The CDR3 has 22 residues. The ends lost 2 bases at V and 3 bases at J; junction bases unmatched: 24.

The V gene is TRBV5-6, the J gene TRBJ2-7, with 7 bases that match TRBD2. V dropped 5 bases and J dropped 4; count of bases not matched to a gene: 15. Germline loops: CDR1 SGHDT, CDR2 YYEEEE. This CDR3 is built from 16 residues. The CDR3 sequence is CASRGGSGGNAYEQYF. In nucleotides, the CDR3 is TGTGCCAGCAGGGGGGGGTCGGGCGGTAATGCTTACGAGCAGTACTTC.

The chain joins TRBV19 to TRBJ1-3; D uncertain. With 8 bases removed from V and 0 bases from J, the gap between germline ends came to 14 bases. This CDR3 has 15 residues. The germline V gene encodes CDR1 LNHDA and CDR2 SQIVND (reference sequence). The DNA of the CDR3 is TGTGCCAGTGGCGGAGTCCCGTCCTCTGGAAACACCATATATTTT. As protein: CASGGVPSSGNTIYF.

V usage is TRBV30 and J usage is TRBJ2-1; TRBD2 agrees at 10 bases. The CDR3 loop spans 17 amino acids. In germline, CDR1 is GTSNPN, CDR2 SVGIG (reference sequence). The V segment lost 1 base and the J segment 3 bases; nucleotides outside the gene matches: 9. CDR3 DNA: TGTGCCTGGAGTGCTCTCGGACTAGCGGTAAACTACAATGAGCAGTTCTTC. This codes for CAWSALGLAVNYNEQFF. The full variable domain, its missing parts supplied by reference TRBV30 and TRBJ2-1, is SQTIHQWPATLVQPVGSPLSLECTVEGTSNPNLYWYRQAAGRGLQLLFYSVGIGQISSEVPQNLSASRPQDRQFILSSKKLLLSDSGFYLCAWSALGLAVNYNEQFFGPGTRLTVL.

The V and J genes are TRBV2 and TRBJ2-1, with D possibly being TRBD2 (5 bases). The CDR3 runs 15 residues. CDR1 and CDR2 (germline): SNHLY, FYNNEI. Trimming removed 4 bases from V and 4 bases from J, with 14 bases in between. The CDR3, as DNA: TGTGCCAGCAGTGCAGGACCCGGGAATTACAATGAGCAGTTCTTC. Its protein product is CASSAGPGNYNEQFF.

The chain couples TRBV4-2 to TRBJ1-6; 11 nucleotides line up with TRBD1. The V gene end was trimmed by 2 bases and the J gene end by 7 bases; junction bases not matched to a gene: 7. The CDR3 has 17 residues. Germline CDR1 is LGHNA and CDR2 is YNFKEQ. CDR3 bases: TGTGCCAGCAGCCAACCCGGACAGGGGGCGAAAAATTCACCCCTCCACTTT. It specifies CASSQPGQGAKNSPLHF.

The gene calls are TRBV7-6 and TRBJ1-4; no clear D. V was cut by 5 bases and J by 0 bases, with 7 bases left in between. CDR1 and CDR2 (germline): SGHVS, FNYEAQ. The CDR3 loop spans 14 amino acids. The CDR3, as DNA: TGTGCCAGCAGCCTACTAGCAACTAATGAAAAACTGTTTTTT. It specifies CASSLLATNEKLFF. The full variable domain, its missing parts supplied by reference TRBV7-6 and TRBJ1-4, is GAGVSQSPRYKVTKRGQDVALRCDPISGHVSLYWYRQALGQGPEFLTYFNYEAQQDKSGLPNDRFSAERPEGSISTLTIQRTEQRDSAMYRCASSLLATNEKLFFGSGTQLSVL.

This clone was counted a single time. The rearrangement uses TRBV19 and TRBJ2-3, with D tentatively TRBD1 (6 bases). The CDR3 contains 14 residues. V was cut by 6 bases and J by 0 bases, with 10 bases left in between. Germline loops: CDR1 LNHDA, CDR2 SQIVND (reference sequence). The CDR3 loop is CASRPQGSTDTQYF. DNA of the CDR3: TGTGCCAGTAGACCGCAGGGGAGCACAGATACGCAGTATTTT. The full variable domain, its missing parts supplied by reference TRBV19 and TRBJ2-3, is DGGITQSPKYLFRKEGQNVTLSCEQNLNHDAMYWYRQDPGQGLRLIYYSQIVNDFQKGDIAEGYSVSREKKESFPLTVTSAQKNPTAFYLCASRPQGSTDTQYFGPGTRLTVL.

The genes are TRBV6-1 and TRBJ1-3, with unresolved D. Germline CDR1 is MNHNS and CDR2 is SASEGT. Trimming pared 4 bases from V and 3 bases from J, leaving 10 bases between. The CDR3 has 14 amino acids. The CDR3 here is CASSVGGIGNTIYF. DNA of the CDR3: TGTGCCAGCAGTGTCGGAGGGATTGGAAACACCATATATTTT.

This sequence joins TRBV9 and TRBJ2-2; 7 positions agree with TRBD1. Germline values: CDR1 SGDLS, CDR2 YYNGEE. V lost 2 bases to trimming and J lost 4 bases; unmatched junction nucleotides: 5. The CDR3 sequence is 15 residues long. CDR3: CASSVSTGPTGELFF. In DNA, the CDR3 is TGTGCCAGCAGCGTCTCGACAGGGCCCACCGGGGAGCTGTTTTTT.

The chain combines TRBV2 with TRBJ2-7, with TRBD1 matching 12 bases. This CDR3 is 15 amino acids long. V lost 8 bases to trimming and J lost 4 bases; unmatched junction nucleotides: 9. CDR1 SNHLY and CDR2 FYNNEI come from the germline V gene. The CDR3 spells CASLSRDRGLYEQYF. The CDR3 nucleotides are TGTGCCAGCCTTAGCCGGGACAGGGGGCTATACGAGCAGTACTTC.

The V call is TRBV10-3, the J call TRBJ1-1, with D tentatively TRBD1 (5 bases). The germline V and J ends were trimmed by 8 bases and 2 bases, with 9 bases remaining between them. Germline V gene lookup returns CDR1 ENHRY and CDR2 SYGVKD. The CDR3 length is 12 residues. CDR3 nucleotides: TGTGCCATCCGGGACTCAAACACTGAAGCTTTCTTT. Translating it yields CAIRDSNTEAFF.

J is TRBJ2-7 and V is TRBV6-4, with no clear D. V was cut by 2 bases and J by 1 base, with 9 bases left in between. Germline V gives CDR1 MRHNA, CDR2 SNTAGT. This CDR3 contains 14 residues. The CDR3 loop is CASSDRLESYEQYF. CDR3 nucleotides: TGTGCCAGCAGTGACCGCTTAGAGTCCTACGAGCAGTACTTC.

V gene TRBV28 combines with J gene TRBJ1-2; D call uncertain. This CDR3 contains 13 residues. Trimming took off 6 bases at V and 1 base at J, with 9 bases between the two ends. CDR1 and CDR2 from the germline V gene are MDHEN and SYDVKM. This CDR3 is CASRPDINYGYTF. In nucleotides, the CDR3 is TGTGCCAGCAGACCCGACATTAACTATGGCTACACCTTC.

This rearrangement joins TRBV4-1 to TRBJ2-7, with 8 bases lining up with TRBD1. After removal of 2 bases from V and 4 bases from J, the junction contained 7 bases not matched to a gene. Germline V CDR1 and CDR2: MGHRA, YSYEKL. This CDR3 comprises 15 residues. The CDR3 reads CASSQQNTGGYEQYF. The CDR3 nucleotides read TGCGCCAGCAGCCAACAAAATACAGGGGGTTACGAGCAGTACTTC.

This clone was picked up a small number of times. The chain employs TRBV6-1 and TRBJ2-2; weak D call: TRBD2 (6 bases). The CDR3 sequence is 14 residues long. Germline V gene data show CDR1 as MNHNS and CDR2 as SASEGT. The V end lost 5 bases, the J end lost 5 bases, and 12 bases lay between the germline ends. The CDR3 bases are TGTGCCAGCAGTCTTCTAGCGAGTACCGGGGAGCTGTTTTTT. The encoded protein is CASSLLASTGELFF.

Only one count was recorded for this clone. The J gene is TRBJ2-3, the V gene TRBV6-6; the D gene is possibly TRBD2 (6 bases). Trimming left V 4 bases short and J 1 base short, with 9 bases between. In germline, CDR1 is MNHNY, CDR2 SVGAGI (reference sequence). CDR3 length: 14 residues. This CDR3 is CASSSGGGTDTQYF. CDR3 nucleotide sequence: TGTGCCAGCAGTTCGGGCGGGGGCACAGATACGCAGTATTTT.

The chain employs TRBV6-1 and TRBJ2-7, with TRBD1 matching 7 bases. The length of the CDR3 is 14 residues. Trimming removed 3 bases from V and 4 bases from J; junction bases left unmatched: 6. From germline, CDR1 is MNHNS and CDR2 SASEGT. The CDR3: CASSENPGGYEQYF. The CDR3 DNA sequence: TGTGCCAGCAGTGAGAACCCAGGGGGATACGAGCAGTACTTC.